A selection of T cell receptor beta chains follows, all from one sample in a study of T-cell reconstitution after alpha-beta-depleted transplantation in children. In TCRdb, the PCR reads were re-called with MiXCR into one record per CDR3 protein. The table lists a few hundred thousand distinct CDR3 sequences, approximately 10% of them singletons. The source material was PBMCs from the stem cell graft donor, sampled from the stem cell graft. These receptor sequences come from a human donor who donated a stem cell graft to a child with acute myeloid leukemia. Both conserved end residues are part of each CDR3. Fields, in order: J gene, V gene, clone size, D gene, CDR3 DNA, CDR3 protein. The D gene is left open where the match is weak. Only part of the rows carry a size: once, few, many, or a class if the clone is expanded.

j_gene: TRBJ2-7; v_gene: TRBV2; abundance: .; d_gene: .; CDR3nt: TGTACCTTCTGTTTAATTCTGGGAGGCGATACGGGGTACGAGCAGTACTTC; CDR3aa: CTFCLILGGDTGYEQYF
j_gene: TRBJ1-4; v_gene: TRBV12-3/TRBV12-4; abundance: .; d_gene: .; CDR3nt: TGTGCCAGCAGCCCGTATAGTGAAAAACTGTTTTTT; CDR3aa: CASSPYSEKLFF
j_gene: TRBJ2-3; v_gene: TRBV10-3; abundance: .; d_gene: TRBD2; CDR3nt: TGTGCCATCAGCACTAGCGGGCTAAGCACAGATACGCAGTATTTT; CDR3aa: CAISTSGLSTDTQYF
j_gene: TRBJ2-3; v_gene: TRBV5-1; abundance: .; d_gene: .; CDR3nt: TGCGCCAGCAGCTTGGAAGGGAGCGGAACGCAGTATTTT; CDR3aa: CASSLEGSGTQYF
j_gene: TRBJ2-5; v_gene: TRBV5-1; abundance: many; d_gene: TRBD2; CDR3nt: TGCGCCAGCAGCTCCGCCAGCGGGGGGTACCAAGAGACCCAGTACTTC; CDR3aa: CASSSASGGYQETQYF
j_gene: TRBJ1-6; v_gene: TRBV10-2; abundance: .; d_gene: .; CDR3nt: TGCGCCAGCAGGGACGACAGGAACTATAATTCACCCCTCCACTTT; CDR3aa: CASRDDRNYNSPLHF
j_gene: TRBJ2-1; v_gene: TRBV20-1; abundance: few; d_gene: TRBD2; CDR3nt: TGCAGTGCCCTGACCACTAGCGGTAGCTCCTACAATGAGCAGTTCTTC; CDR3aa: CSALTTSGSSYNEQFF
j_gene: TRBJ1-1; v_gene: TRBV7-6; abundance: .; d_gene: .; CDR3nt: TGTGCCAGCAGCTTAGACTCAACTCACGCTGAAGCTTTCTTT; CDR3aa: CASSLDSTHAEAFF
j_gene: TRBJ2-7; v_gene: TRBV13; abundance: few; d_gene: TRBD1; CDR3nt: TGTGCCAGCAGCCACCGGGACAGAGCCTACGAGCAGTACTTC; CDR3aa: CASSHRDRAYEQYF
j_gene: TRBJ1-5; v_gene: TRBV7-2; abundance: .; d_gene: TRBD1; CDR3nt: TGTGCCAGCAGCTTACGGGACAGGGTTCTTCAGCCCCAGCATTTT; CDR3aa: CASSLRDRVLQPQHF
j_gene: TRBJ2-7; v_gene: TRBV20-1; abundance: .; d_gene: .; CDR3nt: TGCAGTGCTAGGGACAGGAGGGAGTACGAGCAGTACTTC; CDR3aa: CSARDRREYEQYF
j_gene: TRBJ1-1; v_gene: TRBV6-1; abundance: .; d_gene: TRBD1; CDR3nt: TGTGCCAGCAGCCCGGACAGGGGCAGGAACACTGAAGCTTTCTTT; CDR3aa: CASSPDRGRNTEAFF
j_gene: TRBJ2-7; v_gene: TRBV4-1; abundance: few; d_gene: TRBD2; CDR3nt: TGCGCCAGCAGCCAACCCTGGGGGGGGATGGACGAGCAGTACTTC; CDR3aa: CASSQPWGGMDEQYF
j_gene: TRBJ2-5; v_gene: TRBV10-3; abundance: few; d_gene: .; CDR3nt: TGTGCCACCCAGAGGGACTTCCAAGAGACCCAGTACTTC; CDR3aa: CATQRDFQETQYF
j_gene: TRBJ2-2; v_gene: TRBV5-5; abundance: few; d_gene: .; CDR3nt: TGTGCCAGCACCTTCGACGGGACCGGGGAGCTGTTTTTT; CDR3aa: CASTFDGTGELFF
j_gene: TRBJ1-1; v_gene: TRBV6-1; abundance: .; d_gene: .; CDR3nt: TGTGCCAGCAGCGAACAGATTAACACTGAAGCTTTCTTT; CDR3aa: CASSEQINTEAFF
j_gene: TRBJ1-1; v_gene: TRBV6-5; abundance: many; d_gene: .; CDR3nt: TGTGCCAGCAGTTCCAAACCGACTCGGGTGAACACTGAAGCTTTCTTT; CDR3aa: CASSSKPTRVNTEAFF
j_gene: TRBJ2-7; v_gene: TRBV4-3; abundance: .; d_gene: TRBD2; CDR3nt: TGCGCCAGCAGCCTAGGACTAGCGGAGACTTACGAGCAGTACTTC; CDR3aa: CASSLGLAETYEQYF
j_gene: TRBJ2-2; v_gene: TRBV5-1; abundance: .; d_gene: .; CDR3nt: TGCGCCAGCAGCTTGGAATTCAGGGGCGTAGCCGGGGAGCTGTTTTTT; CDR3aa: CASSLEFRGVAGELFF
j_gene: TRBJ2-1; v_gene: TRBV29-1; abundance: few; d_gene: TRBD2; CDR3nt: TGCAGCGTCCATTTGCTAGCGGGGGGGTACAATGAGCAGTTCTTC; CDR3aa: CSVHLLAGGYNEQFF